The 24 T cell receptor beta chains below all came from one sample that was sequenced in a study of naive and memory T cell subsets. The beta constant-region primer was an equimolar mix of two oligonucleotides covering TRBC1 and TRBC2. The ligated cDNA underwent four PCR rounds using SP2 and nested alpha and beta constant-region primers. TCRdb reanalysed the UMI-ligation and nested PCR reads using MiXCR and keeps one entry per CDR3 protein. This sample carries some 110,000 distinct CDR3 sequences, around a third of them seen once, and the ten largest clones take approximately 0.9%. Material: central memory CD4+ T cells from blood. The source of these receptors is a human donor in good health.

The chain has TRBV14 and TRBJ2-3; D gene ambiguous. With 1 base removed from V and 0 bases from J, the gap between germline ends came to 8 bases. This CDR3 has 15 amino acids. Germline CDR1 is SGHDN and CDR2 is FVKESK. The chain's CDR3 is CASSQVVRSTDTQYF. DNA for the CDR3: TGTGCCAGCAGCCAAGTCGTACGTAGCACAGATACGCAGTATTTT.

The chain carries TRBV28 and TRBJ2-1; TRBD2 might be the D (5 bases). The V and J ends lost 3 bases and 0 bases respectively, with 9 bases between them. Germline V CDR1 and CDR2: MDHEN, SYDVKM. CDR3 size: 15 residues. The CDR3 is CASSFQRTSYNEQFF. In DNA form, the CDR3 reads TGTGCCAGCAGTTTTCAGCGGACCTCCTACAATGAGCAGTTCTTC.

This chain connects TRBV29-1 to TRBJ2-5; D gene uncertain. V was trimmed by 0 bases and J by 2 bases, leaving 7 bases between them. Germline assignment: CDR1 SQVTM and CDR2 ANQGSEA. The CDR3 consists of 13 residues. The CDR3 region is CSVEDWRQETQYF. The CDR3 DNA sequence: TGCAGCGTTGAAGATTGGCGACAAGAGACCCAGTACTTC.

This chain links TRBV12-3 or TRBV12-4 with TRBJ1-5, with D possibly TRBD1 on 5 matching bases. The length of the CDR3 is 14 residues. The V end was cut by 0 bases, the J end by 9 bases, with 12 bases between. The CDR3, as DNA: TGTGCCAGCAGTTTAGCGGGGGTTTCCCGGCCCCAGCATTTT. It is translated as CASSLAGVSRPQHF.

The chain couples TRBV27 to TRBJ2-7; possible D gene TRBD2, 5 bases. This CDR3 comprises 14 residues. The ends were cut back, 3 bases at V and 4 bases at J, with 13 bases in the middle. Germline V CDR1 and CDR2: MNHEY, SMNVEV (reference sequence). CDR3 DNA sequence: TGTGCCAGCAGTTTGGCAGCGAGGAGGTACGAGCAGTACTTC. Amino acids: CASSLAARRYEQYF.

This clonotype occurred a few times. This rearrangement joins TRBV28 to TRBJ1-1; a possible D gene is TRBD1 (5 bases). This CDR3 comprises 14 residues. The V gene lost 5 bases and the J gene lost 8 bases, with 18 bases spanning the gap. The germline gives CDR1 MDHEN, CDR2 SYDVKM. CDR3 amino acids: CASSESRQYSEAFF. For the CDR3, the DNA is TGTGCCAGCAGTGAATCCCGACAGTACTCAGAAGCTTTCTTT. The whole variable domain, remainder taken from reference TRBV28 and TRBJ1-1, is DVKVTQSSRYLVKRTGEKVFLECVQDMDHENMFWYRQDPGLGLRLIYFSYDVKMKEKGDIPEGYSVSREKKERFSLILESASTNQTSMYLCASSESRQYSEAFFGQGTRLTVV.

This clonotype was found a few times. The chain links TRBV2 to TRBJ2-5; TRBD2 agrees at 8 bases. After removal of 4 bases from V and 2 bases from J, the junction contained 0 bases not matched to a gene. The CDR3 totals 13 residues. Germline V gives CDR1 SNHLY, CDR2 FYNNEI. CDR3 loop: CASSGGRQETQYF. The DNA of the CDR3 is TGTGCCAGCAGTGGCGGGAGGCAAGAGACCCAGTACTTC.

This clonotype was seen more than once but under ten times. The rearrangement links TRBV6-2 or TRBV6-3 to TRBJ2-3; 7 nucleotides agree with TRBD2. Germline CDR1 is MNHEY and CDR2 is SVGEGT. V lost 6 bases, J lost 5 bases, and 5 bases stayed unmatched. The CDR3 extends over 13 amino acids. CDR3 in amino acids: CASRKREKDTQYF. CDR3 coding DNA: TGTGCCAGCAGAAAGCGGGAAAAAGATACGCAGTATTTT.

The chain combines TRBV6-2 or TRBV6-3 with TRBJ1-5, with a possible D match to TRBD1 (5 bases). The length of the CDR3 is 14 residues. V lost 2 bases and J lost 1, with 6 bases in between. Germline assignment: CDR1 MNHEY and CDR2 SVGEGT. The CDR3 here is CASSYGASNQPQHF. The CDR3 region has the DNA TGTGCCAGCAGTTACGGGGCAAGCAATCAGCCCCAGCATTTT.

The chain is built from TRBV20-1 and TRBJ2-1; tentatively, D is TRBD2 (6 bases). The CDR3 length is 12 residues. CDR1 is DFQATT, CDR2 SNEGSKA, per germline (reference sequence). V was trimmed by 3 bases and J by 7 bases, leaving 10 bases between them. CDR3 DNA sequence: TGCAGTGCTAGCGGGAGCTGGAATGAGCAGTTCTTC. Encoded protein: CSASGSWNEQFF.

In DNA, the CDR3 is TGCAGTGCTAGATCAAGCGGGAGTTACTACGAGCAGTACTTC. Amino acid sequence: CSARSSGSYYEQYF. The rearrangement uses TRBV20-1 and TRBJ2-7; TRBD2 aligns across 8 bases. The CDR3 spans 14 residues. The junction had 6 bases not matched to a gene; V was cut back by 2 bases and J by 3 bases. Germline assignment: CDR1 DFQATT and CDR2 SNEGSKA (reference sequence).

The rearrangement joins TRBV10-3 to TRBJ2-1, with TRBD2 as a possible D gene (7 bases). There are 15 residues in the CDR3. The germline gives CDR1 ENHRY, CDR2 SYGVKD. V shed 0 bases and J shed 6 bases, with 12 bases lying between them. The CDR3 DNA reads TGTGCCATCAGTGAGTCTCAGGGAGGGGGCAATGAGCAGTTCTTC. Its protein is CAISESQGGGNEQFF.

This clonotype was seen a few times. The chain recombines TRBV19 with TRBJ1-1; D gene ambiguous. CDR3 length: 12 amino acids. The germline V gene encodes CDR1 LNHDA and CDR2 SQIVND (reference sequence). The ends were cut back, 7 bases at V and 5 bases at J, with 11 bases in the middle. The CDR3 loop is CASKFPATEAFF. The DNA of the CDR3 is TGTGCCAGTAAATTCCCCGCGACTGAAGCTTTCTTT.

The chain joins TRBV10-3 to TRBJ2-7; TRBD2 agrees at 14 bases. The CDR3 sequence is 14 residues long. The trim removed 9 bases at V and 5 bases at J, leaving 6 bases unmatched. The germline V gene has CDR1 ENHRY and CDR2 SYGVKD. The CDR3 reads CAIGTSGSADEQYF. The CDR3 DNA reads TGTGCCATAGGGACTAGCGGGAGCGCAGACGAGCAGTACTTC.

J is TRBJ1-6 and V is TRBV5-5, with TRBD1 identical over 8 bases. Germline trimming cut 0 bases from V and 10 bases from J; bases unmatched to any gene: 6. This CDR3 is 15 amino acids long. Germline V CDR1 and CDR2: SGHKS, YYEKEE (reference sequence). The CDR3 DNA sequence: TGTGCCAGCAGCTTGGTTGACAGGGGTTCCTCACCCCTCCACTTT. Translation gives CASSLVDRGSSPLHF.

A few counts support this clonotype. The rearrangement joins TRBV18 to TRBJ1-4, with TRBD1 matching 7 bases. Germline-derived CDR1 and CDR2 are KGHSH and LQKENI. Unmatched junction bases numbered 6, after V lost 2 bases and J lost 3 bases. The CDR3 totals 16 residues. Here the CDR3 reads CASSPASTGPNEKLFF. The DNA of the CDR3 is TGTGCCAGCTCACCAGCTTCGACAGGGCCTAATGAAAAACTGTTTTTT.

The chain combines TRBV13 with TRBJ2-2; D gene ambiguous. Germline assignment: CDR1 PRHDT and CDR2 FYEKMQ (reference sequence). With 2 bases removed from V and 4 bases from J, the gap between germline ends came to 14 bases. This CDR3 is built from 16 residues. CDR3 protein: CASSLSGQTLTGELFF. As DNA, the CDR3 is TGTGCCAGCAGCTTATCTGGCCAAACCCTCACCGGGGAGCTGTTTTTT.

The chain couples TRBV7-2 to TRBJ2-7; tentatively, D is TRBD1 (6 bases). This CDR3 contains 13 residues. In germline, CDR1 is SGHTA, CDR2 FQGNSA. V gave up 6 bases and J gave up 4 bases, with 13 bases separating them. The CDR3 DNA reads as TGTGCCAGCAGTTATGACAGGAATTACGAGCAGTACTTC. This sequence encodes CASSYDRNYEQYF.

The rearrangement joins TRBV29-1 to TRBJ2-3; possibly TRBD1 for D (5 bases). Trimming shortened V by 4 bases and J by 0 bases, and 8 bases separated the two germline ends. Germline V gives CDR1 SQVTM, CDR2 ANQGSEA. This CDR3 is built from 13 residues. CDR3 protein: CSVGGASTDTQYF. DNA of the CDR3: TGCAGCGTTGGTGGGGCTAGCACAGATACGCAGTATTTT.

The V call is TRBV20-1, the J call TRBJ1-1; weak D call: TRBD1 (5 bases). V was clipped by 0 bases and J by 1 base, with 12 bases between them. The CDR3 length is 15 residues. Germline V CDR1 and CDR2: DFQATT, SNEGSKA (reference sequence). For the CDR3, the DNA is TGCAGTGCTAGAGATTCGGGCAGGGAGAACACTGAAGCTTTCTTT. It translates to CSARDSGRENTEAFF.

This clonotype was picked up a small number of times. V usage is TRBV25-1 and J usage is TRBJ2-1; 7 bases are shared with TRBD2. CDR3 length equals 15 residues. Trimming took 6 bases from V and 9 from J; bases not matched to a gene: 14. Germline V lookup: CDR1 MGHDK, CDR2 SYGVNS. CDR3 in amino acids: CASRHPRAGSSEQFF. In DNA form, the CDR3 reads TGTGCCAGCAGACACCCCCGAGCGGGAAGTAGTGAGCAGTTCTTC.

The CDR3 region has the DNA TGTGCCAGCAGCTTCACGGGACGGGGGAATTACGAGCAGTACTTC. It translates to CASSFTGRGNYEQYF. V usage is TRBV5-8 and J usage is TRBJ2-7, with TRBD2 as a possible D gene (6 bases). Germline-derived CDR1 and CDR2 are SGHTS and YDEGEE. The CDR3 is made up of 15 amino acids. V lost 2 bases to trimming and J lost 4 bases, with 16 bases between them.

The sample holds a few counts of this clonotype. V gene TRBV20-1 combines with J gene TRBJ2-7, with a tentative D call TRBD1 (5 bases). V lost 2 bases to trimming and J lost 6 bases, with 8 bases between them. Germline V CDR1 and CDR2: DFQATT, SNEGSKA (reference sequence). The CDR3 totals 11 residues. The CDR3 bases are TGCAGTGCTAGACCAGGGCGCGAGCAGTACTTC. Translating gives CSARPGREQYF.

A few counts support this clonotype. The chain has TRBV29-1 and TRBJ1-2; a possible D gene is TRBD1 (5 bases). Trimming removed 3 bases from V and 13 bases from J, with 15 bases in between. Germline values: CDR1 SQVTM, CDR2 ANQGSEA. This CDR3 is built from 11 residues. CDR3 sequence: CSVDFSGPPTF. The CDR3 bases are TGCAGCGTTGATTTCTCGGGACCCCCCACCTTC.